The sequence of this T cell receptor beta chain was determined in a study of cytomegalovirus exposure and HLA in healthy donors. Study details: There were 90 million to 130 million unique TCR beta sequences, drawn from 200 million or so T cells, in an earlier analysis. Within an early data release were around 87 million unique TCRs drawn from HLA-typed donors.

At the time of sampling, donors were nominally healthy, though unrecorded immune exposures were likely. Whole-study results and caveats: In vitro experiments confirmed that a few CMV-associated chains were specific for CMV antigens.

Germline V gene lookup returns CDR1 SGHRS and CDR2 YFSETQ. V lost 0 bases, J lost 9 bases, and 11 bases stayed unmatched. The CDR3 length is 16 residues. 13 Jbeta primers and 60 Vbeta primers were used for the PCR. The protocol was immunoSEQ multiplex PCR, while the TCRdb copy is restricted to in-frame clones and leaves out a portion. The profile shows around 230,000 clones, 60% to 80% of them singletons. In the case of this clone: Its antigen is currently unknown.

Sequencing input: PBMCs. The TCR was taken from a male donor in good health and CMV-seronegative. The rearrangement joins TRBV5-1 to TRBJ2-1; TRBD1 aligns across 8 bases. The CDR3 is CASSLGTGQGMGEQFF. For the CDR3, the DNA is TGCGCCAGCAGCTTGGGAACCGGACAGGGTATGGGTGAGCAGTTCTTC.